The next 8 T cell receptor beta chains were all read from a single sample in a study of vaccination and CD4 T cells after COVID-19. Their cognate antigens are unknown. At the Johns Hopkins FTIC core, DNA taken from cultured CD4+ T cells was sequenced by way of the Oncomine TCR Beta short-read assay. TCRdb reprocessed the PCR reads with MiXCR, giving one entry per CDR3 protein. Counted here are about 18,000 distinct CDR3 sequences, 50% to 65% occurring once; the ten biggest clones make up 6.5% to 8%. Treatment specified: approximately 9-day PBMC culture with coronavirus spike peptide pools or control peptides (ViraFEST assay). The starting material was CD4+ T cells from blood, cultured in vitro, obtained before SARS-CoV-2 vaccination. All receptors come from a human donor who had recovered from COVID-19.

The J gene is TRBJ2-1, the V gene TRBV7-2; 7 bases map to TRBD2. From germline, CDR1 is SGHTA and CDR2 FQGNSA. The ends lost 5 bases at V and 5 bases at J; junction bases unmatched: 6. The CDR3 extends over 14 amino acids. DNA for the CDR3: TGTGCCAGCAGCCGCCTCGGGGGGAACAATGAGCAGTTCTTC. Translated: CASSRLGGNNEQFF.

A few counts support this clonotype. The chain employs TRBV7-9 and TRBJ2-7; 9 bases agree with TRBD1. CDR3 size: 15 residues. Germline V CDR1 and CDR2: SEHNR, FQNEAQ (reference sequence). V was pared by 1 base and J by 6 bases, with 7 bases of the junction left unmatched. CDR3 sequence: CASSLGGQGTPEQYF. CDR3 nucleotides: TGTGCCAGCAGCTTAGGGGGACAGGGAACCCCCGAGCAGTACTTC.

In its sample, this clonotype was seen a few times. The rearrangement joins TRBV7-2 to TRBJ1-5, with D uncertain. Germline values: CDR1 SGHTA, CDR2 FQGNSA. Deletions cut 3 bases from V and 3 bases from J, with 3 bases between. This CDR3 comprises 12 residues. The CDR3 coding sequence is TGTGCCAGCAGCTTGGACAATCAGCCCCAGCATTTT. This encodes CASSLDNQPQHF.

CDR3 nucleotides: TGTGCCAGCAGTGCCGTGGATGGCACTGAAGCTTTCTTT. Translated: CASSAVDGTEAFF. The genes are TRBV6-1 and TRBJ1-1; no definite D call. The germline V gene has CDR1 MNHNS and CDR2 SASEGT. The CDR3 totals 13 residues. V lost 4 bases, J lost 4 bases, and 10 bases lay in between.

The chain is built from TRBV25-1 and TRBJ1-6; D call uncertain. Germline lookup yields CDR1 MGHDK and CDR2 SYGVNS. With 6 bases removed from V and 8 bases from J, the gap between germline ends came to 8 bases. This CDR3 spans 12 amino acids. CDR3 sequence (DNA): TGTGCCAGCAGGGATGGGTATTCACCCCTCCACTTT. It codes for CASRDGYSPLHF.

The rearrangement uses TRBV10-3 and TRBJ1-4; D ambiguous. V lost 5 bases and J lost 7, with 23 bases in between. Germline V gene lookup returns CDR1 ENHRY and CDR2 SYGVKD. The CDR3 loop spans 17 amino acids. The CDR3 coding sequence is TGTGCCATCAGTCCGTCCCTAATATCGGGGTCGGGTGAAAAACTGTTTTTT. Translating gives CAISPSLISGSGEKLFF.

This clonotype appeared a single time. V gene TRBV15 combines with J gene TRBJ1-2; D unresolved. CDR1 and CDR2 from the germline V gene are LNHNV and YYDKDF (reference sequence). CDR3 length equals 12 residues. V was shortened by 1 base and J by 1 base, with 1 base between the two germline ends. This CDR3 is CATSRVNYGYTF. The CDR3 DNA reads as TGTGCCACCAGCAGAGTTAACTATGGCTACACCTTC.

The chain recombines TRBV30 with TRBJ1-5; the D gene is possibly TRBD1 (6 bases). Trimming took 4 bases from V and 0 from J, leaving 19 bases between them. CDR1 is GTSNPN and CDR2 is SVGIG in the germline V gene (reference sequence). The CDR3 extends over 17 amino acids. CDR3 protein: CAWTPSRGPYSNQPQHF. CDR3 bases: TGTGCCTGGACTCCTAGTCGGGGGCCGTATAGCAATCAGCCCCAGCATTTT.